Below, 25 T cell receptor beta chains from the same sample are listed, as sequenced in a study of blood T cell repertoires in COVID-19. The data were produced by immunoSEQ multiplex PCR, yet TCRdb's version contains in-frame clones alone and is incomplete. The profile shows over 300,000 clones, around 90% of them singletons. Specimen: PBMCs or T cells enriched from blood (not recorded which). These receptors all come from a woman in her 30s who had recovered from COVID-19.

The gene calls are TRBV7-2 and TRBJ1-2; D may be TRBD1 (6 bases). V was pared by 5 bases and J by 7 bases, with 17 bases between. Germline CDR1 reads SGHTA; CDR2 reads FQGNSA. The length of the CDR3 is 14 residues. CDR3 loop: CASSQTGFQGGYTF. DNA of the CDR3: TGTGCCAGCAGCCAGACAGGTTTTCAAGGTGGCTACACCTTC. The full variable domain, rest sourced from reference TRBV7-2 and TRBJ1-2, is GAGVSQSPSNKVTEKGKDVELRCDPISGHTALYWYRQSLGQGLEFLIYFQGNSAPDKSGLPSDRFSAERTGGSVSTLTIQRTQQEDSAVYLCASSQTGFQGGYTFGSGTRLTVV.

This clone was seen a few times. The chain employs TRBV10-2 and TRBJ1-5, with 8 bases fitting TRBD1. Trimming took 6 bases from V and 6 from J; bases not matched to a gene: 4. Germline CDR1 and CDR2: WSHSY and SAAADI. The CDR3 consists of 13 residues. The CDR3 DNA sequence: TGCGCCAGCAGCCCGGGACAGGCTCAGCCCCAGCATTTT. Its protein product is CASSPGQAQPQHF.

The chain combines TRBV15 with TRBJ1-4; D unclear. Trimming left V 4 bases short and J 3 bases short, with 12 bases between. The CDR3 has 15 residues. Germline V CDR1 and CDR2: LNHNV, YYDKDF (reference sequence). DNA of the CDR3: TGTGCCACCAGCACCGTTCCGAGGGCTAATGAAAAACTGTTTTTT. Its translation: CATSTVPRANEKLFF. The entire variable domain, with the rest obtained from reference TRBV15 and TRBJ1-4, is as follows: DAMVIQNPRYQVTQFGKPVTLSCSQTLNHNVMYWYQQKSSQAPKLLFHYYDKDFNNEADTPDNFQSRRPNTSFCFLDIRSPGLGDTAMYLCATSTVPRANEKLFFGSGTQLSVL.

V and J are TRBV4-1 and TRBJ1-5; no definite D call. The CDR3 has 15 residues. The V end lost 0 bases, the J end lost 7 bases, and 13 bases lay between the germline ends. Germline-derived CDR1 and CDR2 are MGHRA and YSYEKL. The CDR3 DNA reads TGCGCCAGCAGCCAAGAAGATCGGGTTCAGCAGCCCCAGCATTTT. This translates into CASSQEDRVQQPQHF.

This clone was recorded once. The CDR3 reads CASSSGQRVKPQHF. CDR3 DNA: TGTGCCAGCAGCTCTGGACAGAGAGTTAAGCCCCAGCATTTT. V is TRBV7-2 and J is TRBJ1-5; possible D gene TRBD1, 6 bases. Per germline, CDR1 SGHTA and CDR2 FQGNSA. This CDR3 comprises 14 residues. Trimming took off 4 bases at V and 8 bases at J, with 15 bases between the two ends.

V usage is TRBV18 and J usage is TRBJ2-1, with D perhaps matching TRBD1 (6 bases). Trimming took 2 bases from V and 6 from J, leaving 14 bases between them. The CDR3 has 15 amino acids. CDR1 is KGHSH, CDR2 LQKENI, per germline. The CDR3 nucleotides read TGTGCCAGCTCACCATGGCAGGGGTCGGTCAATGAGCAGTTCTTC. Translating gives CASSPWQGSVNEQFF.

The chain combines TRBV5-1 with TRBJ1-1, with 9 bases that match TRBD1. J gave up 1 base and V 0 bases, and 4 bases lay outside the gene matches. Germline assignment: CDR1 SGHRS and CDR2 YFSETQ. CDR3 size: 16 residues. The chain's CDR3 is CASSLVGQGPNTEAFF. The DNA for the CDR3 is TGCGCCAGCAGCTTGGTGGGACAGGGACCGAACACTGAAGCTTTCTTT. The whole variable domain, filled in from reference TRBV5-1 and TRBJ1-1, reads KAGVTQTPRYLIKTRGQQVTLSCSPISGHRSVSWYQQTPGQGLQFLFEYFSETQRNKGNFPGRFSGRQFSNSRSEMNVSTLELGDSALYLCASSLVGQGPNTEAFFGQGTRLTVV.

The V gene is TRBV9, the J gene TRBJ1-4; no definite D call. CDR3 length: 12 residues. From germline, CDR1 is SGDLS and CDR2 YYNGEE. Trimming removed 5 bases at V and 3 bases at J, with 5 bases between. Here the CDR3 DNA reads TGTGCCAGCAGGGCAGCTAATGAAAAACTGTTTTTT. This translates into CASRAANEKLFF.

The chain has TRBV11-2 and TRBJ2-2, with 7 positions matching TRBD2. The V and J ends lost 1 base and 2 bases, in that order; junction bases with no gene match: 4. CDR1 and CDR2 (germline): SGHAT, FQNNGV. This CDR3 spans 16 amino acids. The CDR3 protein is CASSLAGGTNTGELFF. The CDR3 bases are TGTGCCAGCAGCTTAGCGGGGGGAACAAACACCGGGGAGCTGTTTTTT.

This chain uses TRBV9 with TRBJ1-1; 7 positions match TRBD1. The V gene's germline CDR1 is SGDLS and CDR2 YYNGEE. The V gene end was trimmed by 0 bases and the J gene end by 4 bases; junction bases not matched to a gene: 9. CDR3 length: 16 residues. In DNA, the CDR3 is TGTGCCAGCAGCGTAGGGTCAGGGGGACCGAGCACTGAAGCTTTCTTT. Its protein product is CASSVGSGGPSTEAFF.

The chain carries TRBV6-5 and TRBJ1-4; 8 bases agree with TRBD1. With 4 bases clipped from V and 6 bases from J, the junction kept 4 bases outside the gene matches. CDR3 length: 14 residues. Germline V gives CDR1 MNHEY, CDR2 SVGAGI. Here the CDR3 reads CASSSRGLDEKLFF. CDR3 nucleotide sequence: TGTGCCAGCAGTTCCAGGGGGCTCGATGAAAAACTGTTTTTT.

The rearrangement links TRBV30 to TRBJ2-7; 8 bases map to TRBD1. The trim removed 8 bases at V and 7 bases at J, leaving 10 bases unmatched. Germline CDR1 is GTSNPN and CDR2 is SVGIG (reference sequence). The CDR3 has 12 residues. The CDR3, as DNA: TGTGCCGGAGACAGGGGAAGGAGTGAGCAGTACTTC. It translates to CAGDRGRSEQYF. Combining the CDR3 with reference TRBV30 and TRBJ2-7 gives the whole variable domain SQTIHQWPATLVQPVGSPLSLECTVEGTSNPNLYWYRQAAGRGLQLLFYSVGIGQISSEVPQNLSASRPQDRQFILSSKKLLLSDSGFYLCAGDRGRSEQYFGPGTRLTVT.

The V call is TRBV7-3, the J call TRBJ2-3; D not certain. The CDR3 is made up of 15 amino acids. Germline loops: CDR1 SGHTA, CDR2 FQGTGA. Trimming left V 4 bases short and J 5 bases short, with 16 bases between. The CDR3 DNA is TGTGCCAGCAGCTACCTTTCAACAGCACAAGATACGCAGTATTTT. Translated, it gives CASSYLSTAQDTQYF.

This chain connects TRBV5-1 to TRBJ2-5; 8 positions match TRBD1. This CDR3 has 15 residues. Germline CDR1 and CDR2: SGHRS and YFSETQ. Unmatched junction bases numbered 3, after V lost 1 base and J lost 1 base. The DNA of the CDR3 is TGCGCCAGCAGCTTGAGAGGACAGGGCCAAGAGACCCAGTACTTC. It translates to CASSLRGQGQETQYF.

The rearrangement uses TRBV14 and TRBJ2-3; tentative D call: TRBD2 (5 bases). V dropped 2 bases and J dropped 0 bases, with 15 bases sitting between them. The CDR3 loop spans 17 amino acids. Germline V lookup: CDR1 SGHDN, CDR2 FVKESK. The CDR3 nucleotides are TGTGCCAGCAGCCAACGGGCTACGTGGGAGAGCACAGATACGCAGTATTTT. This sequence encodes CASSQRATWESTDTQYF.

This clone was counted once. The chain links TRBV4-1 to TRBJ1-2, with D uncertain. The germline CDR1 and CDR2 sequences are MGHRA and YSYEKL. Trimming removed 1 base at V and 4 bases at J, with 7 bases between. The CDR3 sequence is 13 residues long. The CDR3, as DNA: TGCGCCAGCAGCCAAGGACTGCCCTATGGCTACACCTTC. Translated: CASSQGLPYGYTF.

The chain couples TRBV19 to TRBJ1-6; the match to TRBD1 covers 9 bases. CDR1 and CDR2 from the germline V gene are LNHDA and SQIVND (reference sequence). The CDR3 extends over 15 amino acids. Unmatched junction bases numbered 8, after V lost 7 bases and J lost 7 bases. In DNA, the CDR3 is TGTGCCAGTAAGTCTGGACAGGGGTGGAATTCACCCCTCCACTTT. The encoded protein is CASKSGQGWNSPLHF.

This chain links TRBV5-1 with TRBJ2-3, with TRBD2 as a possible D gene (7 bases). The CDR3 is made up of 15 amino acids. Between the trimmed V and J ends, which lost 6 bases and 4 bases, there was a span of 18 bases. Germline V gene sequence: CDR1 SGHRS, CDR2 YFSETQ. CDR3 region: CASTRAGAFPDTQYF. The CDR3 coding sequence is TGCGCCAGCACCCGGGCGGGGGCCTTCCCAGATACGCAGTATTTT.

This clone was recorded only once. The chain has TRBV4-1 and TRBJ2-5; a possible D gene is TRBD2 (6 bases). The CDR3 covers 14 residues. Germline assignment: CDR1 MGHRA and CDR2 YSYEKL. Trimming pared 2 bases from V and 1 base from J, leaving 8 bases between. The CDR3 sequence: CASSQISGQETQYF. CDR3 DNA sequence: TGCGCCAGCAGCCAAATTAGCGGCCAAGAGACCCAGTACTTC.

This clone was observed once. The chain employs TRBV19 and TRBJ1-2, with 9 bases aligning to TRBD1. The ends lost 7 bases at V and 1 base at J; junction bases unmatched: 7. The CDR3 is 15 residues long. Germline V lookup: CDR1 LNHDA, CDR2 SQIVND (reference sequence). The CDR3 nucleotides are TGTGCCAGTACCCACCCGGACAGGGGTAACTATGGCTACACCTTC. This codes for CASTHPDRGNYGYTF.

The chain couples TRBV4-1 to TRBJ1-1, with a tentative D call TRBD1 (6 bases). The CDR3 length is 15 residues. CDR1 MGHRA and CDR2 YSYEKL come from the germline V gene. Deletions cut 4 bases from V and 0 bases from J, with 12 bases between. The CDR3 region is CASSRNTGMNTEAFF. The CDR3, as DNA: TGCGCCAGCAGCCGGAACACAGGGATGAACACTGAAGCTTTCTTT.

This chain connects TRBV30 to TRBJ1-2; TRBD1 matches 7 bases. The CDR3 totals 14 residues. Trimming cost V 0 bases and J 4 bases; bases outside gene matches: 5. From germline, CDR1 is GTSNPN and CDR2 SVGIG (reference sequence). CDR3 nucleotide sequence: TGTGCCTGGAGTGTTTTAGACAGGGTCTATGGCTACACCTTC. It yields the protein CAWSVLDRVYGYTF.

The V and J genes are TRBV7-3 and TRBJ2-5, with D uncertain. This CDR3 has 14 amino acids. CDR1 is SGHTA, CDR2 FQGTGA, per germline. Trimming left V 1 base short and J 4 bases short, with 10 bases between. CDR3 region: CASSLNGRRETQYF. CDR3 in DNA: TGTGCCAGCAGCTTAAATGGCCGGAGAGAGACCCAGTACTTC.

The rearrangement joins TRBV29-1 to TRBJ1-1; no reliable D call. The CDR3 consists of 12 residues. The germline V gene encodes CDR1 SQVTM and CDR2 ANQGSEA. V lost 1 base to trimming and J lost 4 bases, with 7 bases between them. CDR3 residues: CSVEGAATEAFF. The CDR3 DNA sequence: TGCAGCGTTGAAGGCGCTGCCACTGAAGCTTTCTTT.

The chain links TRBV5-4 to TRBJ1-1; no firm D call. V was trimmed by 9 bases and J by 4 bases, leaving 19 bases between them. CDR3 length: 14 amino acids. From germline, CDR1 is SGHNT and CDR2 YYREEE (reference sequence). Written as DNA, the CDR3 is TGTGCCACCGAACAACATCTCAGCGGCACTGAAGCTTTCTTT. Its translation is CATEQHLSGTEAFF.